One and the same sample provided the 17 T cell receptor beta chains below, sequenced in a study of CD8+ T cells in alopecia areata. The treatment: oral pan-JAK inhibitor, 5-10 mg twice daily. cDNA reverse transcribed from extracted RNA served as the sequencing template. The repertoire was sequenced with immunoSEQ multiplex PCR; TCRdb's copy has only in-frame clones and lacks some. Of more than 95,000 clones in the sample, 80% to 90% were seen once. This material consisted of CD8+ T cells sorted from blood, taken around week 34, from a patient treated with tofacitinib. The receptors shown here come from a human donor with alopecia areata.

In regard to this clone: The junction does not match germline at one end; this may be a read error. This chain uses TRBV7-6 with TRBJ2-7, with a weak D call TRBD2 (5 bases). Germline CDR1 reads SGHVS; CDR2 reads FNYEAQ. This CDR3 is built from 11 residues. The CDR3 sequence is CAGSPGYEQYF. CDR3 coding DNA: TGTGCCGGCAGCCCGGGGTACGAGCAGTACTTC.

The chain has TRBV30 and TRBJ2-7; TRBD1 matches at 12 bases. V shed 4 bases, J shed 7 bases, and the junction held 14 bases outside the gene matches. The CDR3 has 16 amino acids. CDR1 GTSNPN and CDR2 SVGIG come from the germline V gene (reference sequence). The CDR3 nucleotides are TGTGCCTGGAAAACCTACCCGGGACAGGGGGCGGAAGAGCAGTACTTC. Amino acids: CAWKTYPGQGAEEQYF.

Of note for this clone: The junction shows a germline mismatch at one end, possibly a read error. The chain uses TRBV7-9 and TRBJ2-6; the D is unclear. Germline assignment: CDR1 SEHNR and CDR2 FQNEAQ (reference sequence). This CDR3 spans 12 amino acids. CDR3 residues: CASSRPGGIKHF. The CDR3, as DNA: TGTGCCAGCAGCCGTCCGGGTGGGATAAAACATTTC.

This clone was detected only a few times. The rearrangement joins TRBV29-1 to TRBJ1-1; D not resolved. CDR1 SQVTM and CDR2 ANQGSEA come from the germline V gene. Trimming stripped 6 bases from V and 1 base from J, with 12 bases between. CDR3 length: 13 residues. The CDR3 is CSVGVAANTEAFF. The CDR3 nucleotides are TGCAGCGTCGGGGTGGCAGCGAACACTGAAGCTTTCTTT. The full variable domain, with the rest looked up from reference TRBV29-1 and TRBJ1-1, is SAVISQKPSRDICQRGTSLTIQCQVDSQVTMMFWYRQQPGQSLTLIATANQGSEATYESGFVIDKFPISRPNLTFSTLTVSNMSPEDSSIYLCSVGVAANTEAFFGQGTRLTVV.

The chain links TRBV2 to TRBJ2-7; 11 nucleotides align to TRBD2. With 8 bases clipped from V and 2 bases from J, the junction kept 5 bases outside the gene matches. The germline gives CDR1 SNHLY, CDR2 FYNNEI. The CDR3 covers 14 residues. The CDR3 DNA sequence: TGTGCCAGCCAGCTAGCGGGAGGTACCTACGAGCAGTACTTC. Protein product: CASQLAGGTYEQYF.

The V and J genes are TRBV4-2 and TRBJ2-3; 9 bases are shared with TRBD1. Germline V CDR1 and CDR2: LGHNA, YNFKEQ. The CDR3 is 16 residues long. The junction had 5 bases not matched to a gene; V was cut back by 0 bases and J by 4 bases. CDR3: CASSQDPGQGADTQYF. Here the CDR3 DNA reads TGTGCCAGCAGCCAAGACCCGGGACAGGGCGCAGATACGCAGTATTTT.

The genes are TRBV5-1 and TRBJ2-7; 10 bases line up with TRBD2. The CDR3 length is 15 residues. The ends lost 0 bases at V and 5 bases at J; junction bases unmatched: 5. Per germline, CDR1 SGHRS and CDR2 YFSETQ. In DNA form, the CDR3 reads TGCGCCAGCAGCTTGGTGTCTAGCGGGAGCCACGAGCAGTACTTC. Translated, it gives CASSLVSSGSHEQYF.

The chain couples TRBV2 to TRBJ2-1; weak D call: TRBD2 (7 bases). Deletions cut 8 bases from V and 6 bases from J, with 14 bases between. This CDR3 has 13 amino acids. CDR1 SNHLY and CDR2 FYNNEI come from the germline V gene. CDR3 amino acids: CASEGGTFNEQFF. The CDR3 nucleotides are TGTGCCAGCGAGGGGGGGACTTTCAATGAGCAGTTCTTC.

This rearrangement joins TRBV6-5 to TRBJ1-1; D is uncertain. V dropped 0 bases and J dropped 6 bases, with 8 bases sitting between them. This CDR3 is built from 13 residues. In germline, CDR1 is MNHEY, CDR2 SVGAGI. This chain's CDR3 is CASSYSMSAEAFF. CDR3 in DNA: TGTGCCAGCAGTTACTCGATGAGCGCTGAAGCTTTCTTT.

This sequence joins TRBV4-1 and TRBJ2-7; D is unresolved. The CDR3 length is 11 residues. The V end was cut by 3 bases, the J end by 6 bases, with 6 bases between. Germline V gene data show CDR1 as MGHRA and CDR2 as YSYEKL. Here the CDR3 reads CASSHHAEQYF. The CDR3 DNA follows: TGCGCCAGCAGCCATCATGCCGAGCAGTACTTC.

CDR3 loop: CASRTPWQGTYEQYF. CDR3 nucleotide sequence: TGTGCCAGCAGAACACCCTGGCAGGGGACCTACGAGCAGTACTTC. The rearrangement joins TRBV27 to TRBJ2-7, with a possible D match to TRBD1 (6 bases). The germline V gene encodes CDR1 MNHEY and CDR2 SMNVEV (reference sequence). Trimming removed 6 bases from V and 2 bases from J, with 17 bases in between. The CDR3 sequence is 15 residues long.

Regarding this clone: This sample includes further DNA sequences coding for the same CDR3. The rearrangement uses TRBV29-1 and TRBJ1-2; D is unclear. Germline lookup yields CDR1 SQVTM and CDR2 ANQGSEA. The CDR3 sequence is 11 residues long. V shed 0 bases and J shed 6 bases, with 5 bases lying between them. The CDR3 DNA reads as TGCAGCGTTGAAGATCGGGATGGCTACACCTTC. Amino acid sequence: CSVEDRDGYTF. Using reference TRBV29-1 and TRBJ1-2 for the parts outside the CDR3, the full variable domain is SAVISQKPSRDICQRGTSLTIQCQVDSQVTMMFWYRQQPGQSLTLIATANQGSEATYESGFVIDKFPISRPNLTFSTLTVSNMSPEDSSIYLCSVEDRDGYTFGSGTRLTVV.

The gene calls are TRBV14 and TRBJ2-7; either TRBD1 or TRBD2 may fit D (5 bases each). CDR1 SGHDN and CDR2 FVKESK come from the germline V gene. Trimming pared 0 bases from V and 5 bases from J, leaving 11 bases between. The CDR3 covers 14 residues. For the CDR3, the DNA is TGTGCCAGCAGCCAAGATACAGGAGCGGACGAGCAGTACTTC. Protein sequence: CASSQDTGADEQYF. The variable domain in full, completed from reference TRBV14 and TRBJ2-7, reads EAGVTQFPSHSVIEKGQTVTLRCDPISGHDNLYWYRRVMGKEIKFLLHFVKESKQDESGMPNNRFLAERTGGTYSTLKVQPAELEDSGVYFCASSQDTGADEQYFGPGTRLTVT.

This clone was seen a few times. The rearrangement uses TRBV30 and TRBJ1-2; possibly TRBD1 for D (6 bases). With 4 bases removed from V and 4 bases from J, the gap between germline ends came to 10 bases. Germline CDR1 reads GTSNPN; CDR2 reads SVGIG (reference sequence). CDR3 size: 12 residues. Here the CDR3 DNA reads TGTGCCTGGACGGACAGTGGCTATGGCTACACCTTC. Amino acids: CAWTDSGYGYTF.

The chain combines TRBV19 with TRBJ2-3; D is unresolved. V lost 4 bases and J lost 0, with 8 bases in between. Germline CDR1 and CDR2: LNHDA and SQIVND (reference sequence). This CDR3 contains 14 residues. CDR3 amino acids: CASSKGRSTDTQYF. The CDR3 coding sequence is TGTGCCAGTAGTAAAGGACGGAGCACAGATACGCAGTATTTT.

V is TRBV6-5 and J is TRBJ2-1; no firm D call. The CDR3 covers 14 residues. Germline CDR1 reads MNHEY; CDR2 reads SVGAGI. With 0 bases removed from V and 6 bases from J, the gap between germline ends came to 9 bases. The chain's CDR3 is CASSYSIPPNEQFF. CDR3 nucleotides: TGTGCCAGCAGTTACTCGATCCCCCCCAATGAGCAGTTCTTC.

A few counts support this clone. The chain couples TRBV7-8 to TRBJ2-3; D gene uncertain. The CDR3 consists of 13 residues. The germline V and J ends were trimmed by 4 bases and 2 bases, with 7 bases remaining between them. Germline V CDR1 and CDR2: SGHVS, FQNEAQ. The CDR3 region is CASSSQNTDTQYF. In DNA form, the CDR3 reads TGTGCCAGCAGCTCCCAGAACACAGATACGCAGTATTTT. The full variable domain, in which reference TRBV7-8 and TRBJ2-3 provide the parts outside the CDR3, is GAGVSQSPRYKVAKRGQDVALRCDPISGHVSLFWYQQALGQGPEFLTYFQNEAQLDKSGLPSDRFFAERPEGSVSTLKIQRTQQEDSAVYLCASSSQNTDTQYFGPGTRLTVL.